This T cell receptor (beta chain) was recorded in a study of blood T cell repertoires in COVID-19. Clones were sequenced by immunoSEQ multiplex PCR, and TCRdb holds only the in-frame ones, with some missing. The profile shows 25,000 to 40,000 clones, roughly 84% of them singletons. This CDR3 comprises 15 residues. With 1 base clipped from V and 0 bases from J, the junction kept 2 bases outside the gene matches. Germline CDR1 and CDR2: SGHVS and FNYEAQ. What was sequenced was peripheral blood. The chain joins TRBV7-6 to TRBJ1-1; 7 positions match TRBD1. This clonotype originated in a man aged 60 to 75 with active COVID-19. CDR3 region: CASSLGQGLNTEAFF. CDR3 nucleotide sequence: TGTGCCAGCAGCTTAGGACAGGGCCTGAACACTGAAGCTTTCTTT.